The clone carrying this T cell receptor (beta chain) turned up a few times. Its antigen remains unidentified. The data were produced by immunoSEQ multiplex PCR, yet TCRdb's version contains in-frame clones alone and is incomplete. Among over 50,000 clones listed, over 75% were seen once. The CDR3 sequence is 16 residues long. Germline values: CDR1 SEHNR, CDR2 FQNEAQ (reference sequence). V shed 1 base, J shed 7 bases, and the junction held 7 bases outside the gene matches. The data are from a study of OX40 agonist ivuxolimab in advanced cancers. Findings and limits, study-wide: Near-lowest levels of clonal expansion characterized partial responders at 0.1-3.0 mg/kg. No determination was made of the antigen specificity of the expanded peripheral T cells.

This specimen consisted of CD4+ or CD8+ T cells sorted from blood, obtained in a trial of the OX40 agonist ivuxolimab. The source of this sequence is an adult with an advanced solid tumor such as melanoma, head and neck, liver or kidney cancer. V and J are TRBV7-9 and TRBJ1-6; 7 bases are a match to TRBD1. CDR3 DNA: TGTGCCAGCAGCTTAGTAGATCAGGGGGGAAATTCACCCCTCCACTTT. Translated: CASSLVDQGGNSPLHF.